Listed below are T cell receptor beta chains from one sample, sequenced in a study of blood T cell repertoires in COVID-19. Profiling relied on immunoSEQ multiplex PCR, and the TCRdb table lists in-frame clones only, not all of them. In the table there are about 410,000 clones, more than 80% of which are singletons. Sequencing input: peripheral blood. These receptors originate from a woman in her 30s with active or convalescent COVID-19. Both conserved end residues are part of each CDR3. D genes are given only for firm matches. Size tells how often a clone was seen (once, few, many) or the class of an expanded clone, and some rows leave it out.

clone size | J gene | D gene | V gene | CDR3 length | CDR3 protein | CDR3 DNA
. | TRBJ2-7 | . | TRBV6-1 | 14 | CASSEAGASYEQYF | TGTGCCAGCAGTGAAGCGGGAGCCTCCTACGAGCAGTACTTC
few | TRBJ1-2 | . | TRBV11-2 | 15 | CASSAPGRGNYGYTF | TGTGCCAGCAGCGCCCCAGGGCGAGGAAACTATGGCTACACCTTC
few | TRBJ1-6 | . | TRBV11-2 | 15 | CASSLGQTINSPLHF | TGTGCCAGCAGCTTAGGACAGACGATTAATTCACCCCTCCACTTT
once | TRBJ1-2 | TRBD1 | TRBV19 | 13 | CATRTGKGSRYTF | TGTGCCACCAGGACAGGAAAGGGATCTCGCTACACCTTC
few | TRBJ1-1 | . | TRBV4-1 | 14 | CASRGPLRDTEAFF | TGCGCCAGCAGGGGGCCTCTTAGGGACACTGAAGCTTTCTTT
. | TRBJ1-2 | TRBD1 | TRBV6-5 | 13 | CASTTGEGYGYTF | TGTGCCAGCACGACAGGGGAGGGTTATGGCTACACCTTC
. | TRBJ1-1 | . | TRBV7-6 | 14 | CASSPDGTRAEAFF | TGTGCCAGCAGCCCCGATGGTACCCGGGCTGAAGCTTTCTTT
. | TRBJ2-7 | . | TRBV10-2 | 13 | CATNYEASYEQYF | TGCGCCACCAATTATGAGGCATCCTACGAGCAGTACTTC
. | TRBJ2-1 | TRBD1 | TRBV7-9 | 16 | CASSMGQGGYYNEQFF | TGTGCCAGCAGCATGGGACAGGGGGGATACTACAATGAGCAGTTCTTC
. | TRBJ1-5 | . | TRBV5-1 | 15 | CASSQAGDSNQPQHF | TGCGCCAGCAGCCAAGCAGGGGATAGCAATCAGCCCCAGCATTTT
. | TRBJ2-7 | TRBD1 | TRBV3-1/TRBV3-2 | 13 | CATSGGFSYEQYF | TGTGCCACTTCAGGGGGTTTCTCCTACGAGCAGTACTTC
. | TRBJ2-5 | . | TRBV15 | 14 | CATSRGLGQETQYF | TGTGCCACCAGCAGAGGACTTGGACAAGAGACCCAGTACTTC
once | TRBJ2-5 | . | TRBV5-1 | 15 | CASSLAGRGQETQYF | TGCGCCAGCAGCTTGGCAGGCAGGGGCCAAGAGACCCAGTACTTC
. | TRBJ2-1 | TRBD2 | TRBV5-1 | 15 | CASGTSGGTYNEQFF | TGCGCCAGCGGGACTAGCGGGGGGACCTACAATGAGCAGTTCTTC
. | TRBJ1-2 | . | TRBV27 | 14 | CASSLRGIESGYTF | TGTGCCAGCAGTCTGCGGGGAATCGAGTCTGGCTACACCTTC
. | TRBJ1-2 | . | TRBV12-3/TRBV12-4 | 13 | CASSPQDTYGYTF | TGTGCCAGCAGTCCTCAGGACACTTATGGCTACACCTTC
. | TRBJ2-1 | TRBD2 | TRBV7-8 | 13 | CASSSTSDDEQFF | TGTGCCAGCAGCTCGACTAGCGATGATGAGCAGTTCTTC
. | TRBJ2-2 | TRBD1 | TRBV10-3 | 17 | CATTSQTGGKNTGELFF | TGTGCCACCACCTCCCAGACAGGGGGCAAGAACACCGGGGAGCTGTTTTTT
. | TRBJ1-5 | . | TRBV6-5 | 15 | CASSSQVIGNQPQHF | TGTGCCAGCAGTTCACAGGTTATCGGCAATCAGCCCCAGCATTTT
. | TRBJ2-5 | . | TRBV2 | 15 | CASSEYREYQETQYF | TGTGCCAGCAGTGAGTATAGAGAGTACCAAGAGACCCAGTACTTC
. | TRBJ2-7 | . | TRBV6-5 | 15 | CASTRTGRRDYEQYF | TGTGCCAGCACTAGGACAGGCCGGAGGGACTACGAGCAGTACTTC
. | TRBJ1-6 | TRBD1 | TRBV10-3 | 17 | CATSWAGTGIYNSPLHF | TGTGCCACGAGCTGGGCCGGGACAGGAATCTATAATTCACCCCTCCACTTT
. | TRBJ2-4 | . | TRBV30 | 14 | CAWSETPAKNIQYF | TGTGCCTGGAGTGAAACACCAGCCAAAAACATTCAGTACTTC
. | TRBJ2-3 | TRBD1 | TRBV5-4 | 16 | CASSQGTGRSADTQYF | TGTGCCAGCAGCCAAGGGACAGGGAGGTCGGCAGATACGCAGTATTTT
. | TRBJ1-1 | . | TRBV2 | 13 | CASSDTGSTEAFF | TGTGCCAGCAGTGACACAGGGAGCACTGAAGCTTTCTTT
once | TRBJ2-7 | TRBD1 | TRBV3-1/TRBV3-2 | 14 | CASSRRDRIYEQYF | TGTGCCAGCAGCCGACGGGACAGGATCTACGAGCAGTACTTC
. | TRBJ1-1 | . | TRBV19 | 15 | CASSIPQGPNTEAFF | TGTGCCAGTAGTATCCCTCAGGGCCCGAACACTGAAGCTTTCTTT
. | TRBJ1-2 | . | TRBV6-5 | 13 | CASKDTIHYGYTF | TGTGCCAGCAAGGACACGATTCACTATGGCTACACCTTC
. | TRBJ1-4 | TRBD1 | TRBV6-5 | 14 | CASSYTGVGEKLFF | TGTGCCAGCAGTTATACAGGGGTGGGTGAAAAACTGTTTTTT
. | TRBJ1-5 | TRBD1 | TRBV25-1 | 17 | CASSDSPRDRDNQPQHF | TGTGCCAGCAGTGATTCCCCCCGGGACAGGGACAATCAGCCCCAGCATTTT
. | TRBJ1-1 | . | TRBV6-5 | 15 | CASSYDSQGGTEAFF | TGTGCCAGCAGTTACGATTCTCAGGGAGGTACTGAAGCTTTCTTT
few | TRBJ2-7 | . | TRBV4-1 | 15 | CASSQEDARAYEQYF | TGCGCCAGCAGCCAAGAGGATGCGAGGGCCTACGAGCAGTACTTC
. | TRBJ2-3 | TRBD2 | TRBV29-1 | 14 | CSVESSGVTDTQYF | TGCAGCGTTGAATCCAGCGGGGTGACAGATACGCAGTATTTT
. | TRBJ1-6 | . | TRBV5-1 | 16 | CASSLELSSYNSPLHF | TGCGCCAGCAGCTTGGAACTGAGCTCCTATAATTCACCCCTCCACTTT
few | TRBJ2-7 | . | TRBV12-3/TRBV12-4 | 13 | CASSLTGNYEQYF | TGTGCCAGCAGTCTCACAGGGAATTACGAGCAGTACTTC
. | TRBJ1-2 | . | TRBV2 | 16 | CASSDWRQGSGYGYTF | TGTGCCAGCAGTGACTGGCGGCAGGGGAGCGGCTATGGCTACACCTTC
. | TRBJ2-7 | TRBD2 | TRBV27 | 16 | CASSLSPSGGGYEQYF | TGTGCCAGCAGTTTATCCCCTAGCGGGGGGGGTTACGAGCAGTACTTC
. | TRBJ2-5 | . | TRBV6-6 | 18 | CASSLTGHPLGFQETQYF | TGTGCCAGCAGTCTTACGGGACACCCCCTGGGGTTCCAAGAGACCCAGTACTTC
. | TRBJ2-7 | TRBD1 | TRBV14 | 14 | CASSQDLGQGAEYF | TGTGCCAGCAGCCAAGATTTGGGACAGGGGGCCGAGTACTTC
. | TRBJ1-4 | TRBD1 | TRBV4-2 | 14 | CASSRDREREKLFF | TGTGCCAGCAGCCGTGACAGGGAAAGGGAAAAACTGTTTTTT
. | TRBJ1-2 | TRBD1 | TRBV5-1 | 16 | CASSSEGTGGDYGYTF | TGCGCCAGCAGCTCTGAGGGGACAGGGGGCGACTATGGCTACACCTTC
. | TRBJ1-3 | TRBD1 | TRBV27 | 15 | CASSQLGQGRNTIYF | TGTGCCAGCAGTCAGCTGGGACAGGGGAGAAACACCATATATTTT
. | TRBJ2-3 | . | TRBV29-1 | 14 | CSAYAASSTDTQYF | TGCAGCGCCTATGCGGCCTCTAGCACAGATACGCAGTATTTT
once | TRBJ2-5 | . | TRBV9 | 15 | CASSVGVPPQETQYF | TGTGCCAGCAGCGTAGGAGTCCCCCCCCAAGAGACCCAGTACTTC
few | TRBJ2-7 | TRBD1 | TRBV5-6 | 14 | CASSRQLQGAVQYF | TGTGCCAGCAGCCGGCAATTACAGGGGGCTGTGCAGTACTTC
. | TRBJ1-6 | . | TRBV5-4 | 18 | CATSGGAYRSSYNSPLHF | TGTGCCACCTCCGGGGGGGCTTACCGGAGCTCCTATAATTCACCCCTCCACTTT
. | TRBJ2-3 | TRBD1 | TRBV7-2 | 14 | CASSPGQPTDTQYF | TGTGCCAGCAGCCCGGGACAGCCCACAGATACGCAGTATTTT
few | TRBJ1-5 | . | TRBV19 | 15 | CASSIGRFVDQPQHF | TGTGCCAGTAGTATAGGCAGGTTTGTCGATCAGCCCCAGCATTTT
. | TRBJ2-3 | . | TRBV9 | 11 | CASGQSDTQYF | TGTGCCAGCGGGCAGTCAGATACGCAGTATTTT
. | TRBJ2-2 | TRBD1 | TRBV10-3 | 16 | CAISEPGQGFSGELFF | TGTGCCATCAGTGAGCCGGGACAGGGTTTTTCCGGGGAGCTGTTTTTT
. | TRBJ2-1 | . | TRBV2 | 14 | CASSGAGARDEQFF | TGTGCCAGCAGTGGGGCGGGGGCCCGGGATGAGCAGTTCTTC
. | TRBJ2-7 | TRBD2 | TRBV19 | 13 | CAKRGTSNYEQYF | TGTGCCAAACGGGGGACTAGTAATTACGAGCAGTACTTC